The 21 T cell receptor beta chains below all came from one sample that was sequenced in a study of blood T cell repertoires in COVID-19. The repertoire was sequenced with immunoSEQ multiplex PCR; TCRdb's copy has only in-frame clones and lacks some. The data show about 210,000 clones, about 87% seen once. The sequenced sample was PBMCs or T cells enriched from blood (not recorded which). The receptors shown here come from a woman aged 40 to 55 with acute COVID-19.

The chain couples TRBV5-1 to TRBJ2-6; 7 bases line up with TRBD1. The trim removed 8 bases at V and 2 bases at J, leaving 4 bases unmatched. There are 14 residues in the CDR3. Germline V gene sequence: CDR1 SGHRS, CDR2 YFSETQ. CDR3 sequence reads: CASTGTAGANVLTF. CDR3 DNA: TGCGCCAGTACTGGGACAGCTGGGGCCAACGTCCTGACTTTC. The variable domain in full, completed from reference TRBV5-1 and TRBJ2-6, reads KAGVTQTPRYLIKTRGQQVTLSCSPISGHRSVSWYQQTPGQGLQFLFEYFSETQRNKGNFPGRFSGRQFSNSRSEMNVSTLELGDSALYLCASTGTAGANVLTFGAGSRLTVL.

This clone appeared a single time. The gene calls are TRBV5-8 and TRBJ1-2; 8 bases map to TRBD1. The ends lost 5 bases at V and 3 bases at J; junction bases unmatched: 18. The CDR3 sequence is 18 residues long. From germline, CDR1 is SGHTS and CDR2 YDEGEE. The CDR3 DNA is TGTGCCAGCAGGATGCGACTGGGCAGGGGGCGATCCGACTATGGCTACACCTTC. Translated, it gives CASRMRLGRGRSDYGYTF.

This clone showed up just once. The chain employs TRBV7-2 and TRBJ1-5, with a tentative D call TRBD1 (5 bases). The CDR3 extends over 16 amino acids. With 5 bases removed from V and 1 base from J, the gap between germline ends came to 15 bases. Germline values: CDR1 SGHTA, CDR2 FQGNSA. CDR3 in DNA: TGTGCCAGCAGCCCGGTGGGGGGTAGGAGCAATCAGCCCCAGCATTTT. Residues: CASSPVGGRSNQPQHF.

This chain uses TRBV29-1 with TRBJ1-1, with a possible D match to TRBD1 (5 bases). This CDR3 comprises 13 residues. Germline loops: CDR1 SQVTM, CDR2 ANQGSEA. Trimming removed 5 bases at V and 1 base at J, with 11 bases between. CDR3 amino acids: CSVPDSWNTEAFF. The CDR3, as DNA: TGCAGCGTTCCTGACAGCTGGAACACTGAAGCTTTCTTT.

The CDR3 spells CASRGDRGRSPLHF. Written as DNA, the CDR3 is TGTGCCAGCAGGGGGGACAGGGGAAGGTCACCCCTCCACTTT. The V gene is TRBV7-2, the J gene TRBJ1-6; TRBD1 matches 10 bases. CDR3 length: 14 residues. Germline V CDR1 and CDR2: SGHTA, FQGNSA. V lost 6 bases and J lost 10; bases outside the gene matches: 6.

This clone was seen just once. The chain couples TRBV9 to TRBJ2-2; perhaps TRBD2 as D (7 bases). The V gene lost 1 base and the J gene lost 0 bases, with 10 bases spanning the gap. CDR1 is SGDLS, CDR2 YYNGEE, per germline. This CDR3 spans 16 amino acids. The CDR3 DNA is TGTGCCAGCAGCGTACGGGGGGCAACGAACACCGGGGAGCTGTTTTTT. As protein: CASSVRGATNTGELFF.

CDR3 bases: TGCGCCAGCAGCGGGGGACAGACTAATAATTCACCCCTCCACTTT. This encodes CASSGGQTNNSPLHF. The chain combines TRBV5-1 with TRBJ1-6; 7 bases are a match to TRBD1. V gave up 4 bases and J gave up 5 bases; unmatched junction bases: 6. Germline-derived CDR1 and CDR2 are SGHRS and YFSETQ. The CDR3 is made up of 15 amino acids.

The V call is TRBV4-3, the J call TRBJ1-3; 8 bases are shared with TRBD1. CDR3 length: 14 amino acids. V dropped 4 bases and J dropped 6; count of bases not matched to a gene: 5. Germline-derived CDR1 and CDR2 are LGHNA and YSLEER. The CDR3 sequence: CASSPGQGTNTIYF. The CDR3 nucleotides are TGCGCCAGCAGCCCCGGACAGGGAACAAACACCATATATTTT.

The chain employs TRBV29-1 and TRBJ2-7, with D tentatively TRBD2 (7 bases). From germline, CDR1 is SQVTM and CDR2 ANQGSEA. The length of the CDR3 is 14 residues. V lost 4 bases, J lost 0 bases, and 13 bases lay in between. The CDR3 nucleotides are TGCAGCGTTGTTGGTGGGGGGGCCTCCTACGAGCAGTACTTC. As protein: CSVVGGGASYEQYF.

The chain links TRBV3-1 (or the pseudogene TRBV3-2) to TRBJ2-3, with 11 bases aligning to TRBD2. Germline CDR1 LGHDT, CDR2 YNNKEL (reference sequence). V dropped 4 bases and J dropped 4; count of bases not matched to a gene: 10. The CDR3 has 17 amino acids. The CDR3 sequence is CASSPDLAGGGPDTQYF. The DNA of the CDR3 is TGTGCCAGCAGCCCTGATCTAGCGGGGGGCGGTCCAGATACGCAGTATTTT.

V gene TRBV5-6 combines with J gene TRBJ2-5; 9 bases match TRBD2. In germline, CDR1 is SGHDT, CDR2 YYEEEE. The CDR3 has 17 amino acids. The J segment lost 3 bases and the V segment lost 0 bases, leaving 9 bases of the junction unmatched. CDR3 sequence: CASSLVISGRGEETQYF. The CDR3 DNA reads TGTGCCAGCAGCTTGGTCATTAGCGGGAGAGGAGAAGAGACCCAGTACTTC.

The rearrangement links TRBV5-6 to TRBJ1-3; 9 bases fit TRBD1. The CDR3 runs to 16 residues. V gave up 3 bases and J gave up 2 bases; unmatched junction bases: 6. Germline V lookup: CDR1 SGHDT, CDR2 YYEEEE. In nucleotides, the CDR3 is TGTGCCAGCAGCTCGGGACAGGGACGGGCTGGAAACACCATATATTTT. As protein: CASSSGQGRAGNTIYF.

The rearrangement joins TRBV2 to TRBJ2-4; 11 bases match TRBD1. Germline assignment: CDR1 SNHLY and CDR2 FYNNEI. Trimming took 8 bases from V and 5 from J; bases not matched to a gene: 8. CDR3 length equals 15 residues. Written as DNA, the CDR3 is TGTGCCAGCCAGGACAGGGGGCGATCCCAAAACATTCAGTACTTC. Its translation: CASQDRGRSQNIQYF.

V gene TRBV18 combines with J gene TRBJ1-2, with 9 positions matching TRBD1. Germline lookup yields CDR1 KGHSH and CDR2 LQKENI. V trimming: 4 bases; J trimming: 6 bases; junction bases outside the gene matches: 9. The CDR3 consists of 15 residues. CDR3 protein: CASSRQDRGWNGYTF. The DNA for the CDR3 is TGTGCCAGCTCACGACAGGACAGGGGATGGAATGGCTACACCTTC.

Details on this clone: The identical CDR3 is also encoded by other nucleotide sequences in the sample. The rearrangement joins TRBV18 to TRBJ1-1; 7 positions agree with TRBD1. Germline V gives CDR1 KGHSH, CDR2 LQKENI. The CDR3 totals 14 residues. The V and J ends lost 6 bases and 4 bases, in that order; junction bases with no gene match: 8. CDR3 in DNA: TGTGCCAGCTCCCCTCAGGGGGGAGGCACTGAAGCTTTCTTT. Protein: CASSPQGGGTEAFF.

This chain joins TRBV6-5 and TRBJ2-5; the D gene is possibly TRBD1 (5 bases). CDR1 and CDR2 (germline): MNHEY, SVGAGI. The CDR3 runs to 16 residues. The V end was cut by 0 bases, the J end by 5 bases, with 16 bases between. The CDR3 DNA sequence: TGTGCCAGCAGTTACTCGGGCGGAAAGGGGTGGGAGACCCAGTACTTC. It translates to CASSYSGGKGWETQYF.

The rearrangement links TRBV6-5 to TRBJ1-1, with 9 bases lining up with TRBD1. V trimming: 6 bases; J trimming: 6 bases; junction bases outside the gene matches: 5. Germline V lookup: CDR1 MNHEY, CDR2 SVGAGI. The CDR3 totals 13 residues. CDR3 residues: CASSYRGRAEAFF. CDR3 DNA sequence: TGTGCCAGCAGCTACAGGGGGCGGGCTGAAGCTTTCTTT.

The gene calls are TRBV24-1 and TRBJ2-2; 15 bases align to TRBD2. There are 19 residues in the CDR3. Trimming removed 3 bases from V and 0 bases from J; junction bases left unmatched: 4. The V gene's germline CDR1 is KGHDR and CDR2 SFDVKD. CDR3 amino acids: CATSDPGTSGGTNTGELFF. CDR3 in DNA: TGTGCCACCAGTGATCCCGGGACTAGCGGGGGGACGAACACCGGGGAGCTGTTTTTT.

This clone was seen only a few times. V gene TRBV12-5 combines with J gene TRBJ2-3; possibly TRBD1 for D (5 bases). CDR1 is LGHNT, CDR2 FRNRAP, per germline. The CDR3 covers 12 residues. With 1 base removed from V and 14 bases from J, the gap between germline ends came to 13 bases. CDR3 loop: CASGLAGSIGYF. DNA for the CDR3: TGTGCTAGTGGTTTGGCAGGGTCGATCGGGTATTTT.

The chain is built from TRBV7-9 and TRBJ2-5, with 8 positions matching TRBD2. Germline lookup yields CDR1 SEHNR and CDR2 FQNEAQ (reference sequence). This CDR3 has 14 residues. The J segment lost 2 bases and the V segment lost 7 bases, leaving 6 bases of the junction unmatched. CDR3 in DNA: TGTGCCAGCACCTATCGGGGGGGACAAGAGACCCAGTACTTC. It is translated as CASTYRGGQETQYF.

V and J are TRBV10-2 and TRBJ1-6; weak D call: TRBD1 (5 bases). This CDR3 contains 14 residues. Germline V gives CDR1 WSHSY, CDR2 SAAADI. Trimming removed 4 bases at V and 8 bases at J, with 12 bases between. CDR3 amino acids: CASSVQGNDSPLHF. The CDR3 DNA is TGCGCCAGCAGTGTTCAGGGAAATGATTCACCCCTCCACTTT.